This T cell receptor beta chain derives from a study of T cell changes during pregnancy in multiple sclerosis. The CDR3 consists of 15 residues. Trimming cost V 5 bases and J 10 bases, with 22 bases left between them. Germline assignment: CDR1 SGHRS and CDR2 YFSETQ. Profiled with immunoSEQ multiplex PCR; TCRdb holds only in-frame clones, not every one. The table lists 30,000 to 40,000 clones, roughly nine tenths of them singletons, with approximately 2.8% in the top ten. The chain carries TRBV5-1 and TRBJ2-1; possible D gene TRBD1, 5 bases. The TCR sequence derives from a female donor in good health, enrolled as a control in a pregnancy study. Sequencing used CD4+ T cells from peripheral blood mononuclear cells, obtained in the third trimester of pregnancy. The CDR3 is CASSPPGRSFGEQFF. The CDR3 nucleotides read TGCGCCAGCAGTCCTCCAGGGCGGTCCTTCGGGGAGCAGTTCTTC.